Here is one TCR beta chain with its context. The antigen this receptor binds is unknown. Within one base of it there is no much larger clone, and no base qualities were kept. The sample comes from a study of robustness of blood B and T cell sequencing (dated by TCRdb to 2016 to 2019). At the level of the whole study: The goal of the study was to find out how much peripheral blood is required to reliably describe the TCRbeta and IgG repertoires of an individual. In each of the nine to eleven independently drawn blood samples, TCRbeta and IgG repertoires were quantified. For technical replicates, two replicate TCRbeta cDNA libraries were prepared from one shared RNA pool that came from a single 10 ml draw. Findings and caveats that apply to the study as a whole: The 1,000 most abundant TCRbeta clonotypes from the pooled draws were found in every single 10 ml sample. Pooling tubes did not increase the overlap of rare TCRbeta clonotypes, which implies that much larger blood volumes would be needed to capture rare TCRbeta clonotypes. Of the top 10,000 TCRbeta clonotypes in one technical replicate library, around 94% were also found in the other technical replicate library. EDTA tubes required immediate fractionation, limiting use in multi-site collections. When 3 or 4 tubes (about 27-45 ml blood) were combined, saturation was approached in coverage of the top 10,000 TCRbeta clonotypes. Evidence of cross-contamination, likely from batch processing, showed up in one pair of TCRbeta libraries, so the UMI-sequence pairs shared by that pair of libraries were removed. A full plateau was not reached by TCRbeta rarefaction curves, suggesting under-sequencing or many low-abundance clonotypes.

The receptor library was made with PCR. The data were produced on an Illumina MiSeq. Synthesis of cDNA relied on SMARTScribe reverse transcriptase together with a 5' template-switch oligo that added a universal priming site. A 12-nucleotide random unique molecular identifier (UMI) was carried by the template-switch oligo, and each cDNA molecule was tagged with this UMI. Chain-specific reverse primers targeted TCRbeta transcripts during reverse transcription. Residual template-switch adapters were removed by uracil DNA glycosylase treatment, and cDNA was purified using a Qiagen MinElute kit. For the first PCR, KAPA HiFi HotStart ReadyMix was used for around 25 cycles, with amplification split across four 50 ul reactions containing step-out primers. Before further amplification, first-round PCR products were gel-purified. Illumina Nextera adapters were attached in a second PCR of seven to eight cycles, and the libraries were then purified and pooled. A 50-nucleotide 5' read captured the UMI barcode for each TCRbeta molecule. In the original analysis: The MIGEC toolkit was used to group reads by UMI into consensus reads. Final reads were produced by merging forward and reverse consensus reads with PEAR. Identical UMI-sequence pairs shared across libraries were treated as cross-sample contamination and removed by a custom decontamination script. MIGMAP, a wrapper around IgBLAST, was used for V(D)J assignment and CDR3 extraction. TCR clonotypes were defined by identical V gene, J gene and CDR3 amino acid sequence; CDR1 and CDR2 were not sequenced. Using fastp at Q25 and MiXCR, TCRdb reprocessed the public reads and kept productive beta chains. Each record represents a unique CDR3 protein, reported with the most common genes and DNA among its rows. The V and J calls follow TCRdb's processing rather than the paper's. Within this sample are roughly 3,300 distinct CDR3 sequences, with approximately 53% of them counted one time only. In total, the top ten clones hold 25% to 30% of the sample.

Trimming leaves V shorter by 3 bases and J shorter by 0 bases, with the junction holding 11 bases beyond the gene matches. As encoded in the germline V gene, CDR1 is ENHRY while CDR2 is SYGVKD. The CDR3 runs 19 amino acids, cysteine and phenylalanine included. The retained sequence is limited to the CDR3, 57 bases, with the frame set at the first base. TCRbeta repertoires were quantified from mRNA rather than genomic DNA, which captures expressed receptors. Without cell sorting, buffy coat leukocytes were collected into Trizol, and RNA was extracted using the Direct-zol RNA MiniPrep Plus kit. EDTA blood tubes were spun right away at 4 degrees C to separate plasma, buffy coat and red blood cells.

The chain couples TRBV10-3 to TRBJ2-6; 7 middle bases align to TRBD2. The clonotype originates from a human donor in good health. The sequenced material came from peripheral blood. For the CDR3, the sequence is CAISDRWEGLNSGANVLTF. The DNA sequence is given as TGTGCCATCAGTGACAGGTGGGAGGGATTGAACTCTGGGGCCAACGTCCTGACTTTC.